The rows below give T cell receptor beta chains drawn from one sample of a study of blood T cell repertoires in COVID-19. Libraries were prepared by immunoSEQ multiplex PCR; TCRdb keeps only in-frame clonotypes and omits some of them. The data show roughly 190,000 clones, roughly three quarters seen once. The sequencing sample was made of PBMCs or T cells enriched from blood (not recorded which). These TCRs come from a woman between 50 and 59 years old with acute COVID-19. CDR3s include the opening cysteine and the closing phenylalanine or tryptophan. The D gene is left open where the match is weak. Expanded clones get a size class; other rows say once, few or many, or leave the size out.

TRBJ1-3,TRBV15,NA,NA,CATSSLGNTIYF,TGTGCCACCAGCAGTCTAGGAAACACCATATATTTT
TRBJ1-1,TRBV19,TRBD1,NA,CASSINGRDRAAFF,TGTGCCAGTAGTATAAATGGGAGGGACAGGGCGGCTTTCTTT
TRBJ1-1,TRBV19,NA,NA,CASKGKGIYTEAFF,TGTGCCAGTAAGGGGAAGGGGATTTACACTGAAGCTTTCTTT
TRBJ2-3,TRBV10-1,TRBD2,few,CASSESSGGAWADTQYF,TGCGCCAGCAGTGAGTCCTCCGGGGGGGCCTGGGCAGATACGCAGTATTTT
TRBJ2-1,TRBV29-1,NA,NA,CSVERPMSSYNEQFF,TGCAGCGTTGAGCGGCCGATGAGCTCCTACAATGAGCAGTTCTTC
TRBJ1-1,TRBV4-1,NA,few,CASSQAAGLDTEAFF,TGCGCCAGCAGCCAAGCGGCGGGGCTTGACACTGAAGCTTTCTTT
TRBJ1-1,TRBV5-1,TRBD1,few,CASSLRSGTGGRGNTEAFF,TGCGCCAGCAGCTTGAGGTCCGGGACAGGGGGCAGGGGGAACACTGAAGCTTTCTTT
TRBJ2-5,TRBV9,NA,NA,CASSLMTSQETQYF,TGTGCCAGCAGTCTCATGACTAGCCAAGAGACCCAGTACTTC
TRBJ1-6,TRBV30,TRBD1,many,CAWTGQVNSPLHF,TGTGCCTGGACTGGACAGGTTAATTCACCCCTCCACTTT
TRBJ1-4,TRBV7-2,NA,NA,CASSLSATNEKLFF,TGTGCCAGCAGCTTATCTGCAACTAATGAAAAACTGTTTTTT
TRBJ1-4,TRBV4-1,TRBD1,NA,CASSLDRGQNEKLFF,TGCGCCAGCAGCCTTGACAGGGGGCAAAATGAAAAACTGTTTTTT
TRBJ2-3,TRBV10-3,NA,NA,CAISESGRNSDTQYF,TGTGCCATCAGTGAGTCGGGGAGAAACTCGGATACGCAGTATTTT
TRBJ1-5,TRBV19,NA,NA,CASRAQSYSNQPQHF,TGTGCCAGTAGAGCACAGTCCTATAGCAATCAGCCCCAGCATTTT
TRBJ2-2,TRBV5-1,TRBD2,NA,CASSLLAGGTSNTGELFF,TGCGCCAGCAGCTTGCTAGCGGGGGGAACCTCGAACACCGGGGAGCTGTTTTTT
TRBJ1-2,TRBV18,NA,NA,CASSSTRANYGYTF,TGTGCCAGCTCATCAACGAGAGCAAACTATGGCTACACCTTC
TRBJ1-5,TRBV30,TRBD1,NA,CAWSGDGTEYQPQHF,TGTGCCTGGAGCGGAGACGGGACAGAATATCAGCCCCAGCATTTT
TRBJ2-1,TRBV4-2,TRBD2,NA,CASSPPVAGGSNEQFF,TGTGCCAGCAGCCCTCCCGTGGCGGGGGGATCCAATGAGCAGTTCTTC
TRBJ1-3,TRBV7-6,NA,NA,CASSLAQPASGNTIYF,TGTGCCAGCAGCTTAGCACAGCCCGCCTCTGGAAACACCATATATTTT
TRBJ1-2,TRBV6-5,TRBD1,NA,CASSYSTGGSDGYTF,TGTGCCAGCAGTTACTCGACAGGGGGCAGTGATGGCTACACCTTC
TRBJ1-4,TRBV4-2,NA,NA,CASSQDWRATNEKLFF,TGTGCCAGCAGCCAAGATTGGAGGGCAACTAATGAAAAACTGTTTTTT
TRBJ1-2,TRBV25-1,NA,NA,CASSSPERGNYGYTF,TGTGCCAGCAGTTCGCCGGAAAGGGGGAACTATGGCTACACCTTC
TRBJ1-2,TRBV28,NA,NA,CASSYPGREYGYTF,TGTGCCAGCAGTTACCCCGGCCGGGAGTATGGCTACACCTTC
TRBJ1-4,TRBV5-6,NA,NA,CASSLVGGTTNEKLFF,TGTGCCAGCAGCTTGGTAGGGGGTACGACTAATGAAAAACTGTTTTTT
TRBJ1-3,TRBV7-2,NA,NA,CASSFAAISGNTIYF,TGTGCCAGCAGCTTTGCGGCGATCTCTGGAAACACCATATATTTT
TRBJ1-6,TRBV27,TRBD1,NA,CASSLTGVFRAPLHF,TGTGCCAGCAGTCTTACAGGGGTGTTCCGTGCACCCCTCCACTTT
TRBJ2-3,TRBV6-5,TRBD1,NA,CASSSPRDRGTDTQYF,TGTGCCAGCAGTTCACCCCGGGACAGGGGAACAGATACGCAGTATTTT
TRBJ2-5,TRBV4-1,TRBD2,NA,CASSQENFLAGDQETQYF,TGCGCCAGCAGCCAAGAGAATTTTCTAGCGGGGGATCAAGAGACCCAGTACTTC
TRBJ1-6,TRBV27,TRBD1,few,CASRSAGGKSPLHF,TGTGCCAGCAGATCGGCAGGGGGCAAATCACCCCTCCACTTT
TRBJ1-2,TRBV30,TRBD1,NA,CAWSQQGANYGYTF,TGTGCCTGGAGTCAACAGGGGGCTAACTATGGCTACACCTTC
TRBJ1-4,TRBV11-2,TRBD1,NA,CASSSRDRSPRENEKLFF,TGTGCCAGCAGCTCCCGGGACAGGTCACCCAGAGAAAATGAAAAACTGTTTTTT
TRBJ1-2,TRBV28,NA,NA,CATLWVGGPGYTF,TGTGCCACCCTTTGGGTTGGAGGACCCGGCTACACCTTC
TRBJ2-3,TRBV6-5,NA,NA,CASSFRDTQYF,TGTGCCAGCAGTTTTCGAGATACGCAGTATTTT
TRBJ2-3,TRBV7-8,NA,NA,CASRTRGTDTQYF,TGTGCCAGTAGGACAAGGGGGACCGATACGCAGTATTTT
TRBJ2-2,TRBV5-4,TRBD2,NA,CASSPGGLAGPGELFF,TGTGCCAGCAGCCCAGGCGGGCTAGCGGGGCCCGGGGAGCTGTTTTTT
TRBJ2-1,TRBV19,NA,once,CASSIGSDSYNEQFF,TGTGCCAGTAGTATTGGGTCAGACTCATACAATGAGCAGTTCTTC
TRBJ1-5,TRBV6-4,NA,NA,CASSPGGGQPQHF,TGTGCCAGCAGTCCCGGGGGGGGTCAGCCCCAGCATTTT